A single sample gave rise to the 15 T cell receptor beta chains below, sequenced in a study of blood T cell repertoires in COVID-19. Generated by immunoSEQ multiplex PCR, the TCRdb table keeps only in-frame clones and is missing some. The sample consists of about 430,000 clones, around nine tenths of them appearing once. Sample: PBMCs or T cells enriched from blood (not recorded which). The receptors come from a woman between 18 and 29 years old who had been exposed to COVID-19.

In its sample, this clone was seen a few times. V gene TRBV6-2 or TRBV6-3 combines with J gene TRBJ1-1; D uncertain. Germline V gives CDR1 MNHEY, CDR2 SVGEGT. This CDR3 spans 15 amino acids. Trimming cost V 2 bases and J 3 bases, with 13 bases left between them. CDR3: CASSYKSGYHTEAFF. The CDR3 DNA reads TGTGCCAGCAGTTACAAATCGGGGTACCACACTGAAGCTTTCTTT.

This clone was counted a single time. V gene TRBV9 combines with J gene TRBJ2-4; 11 bases line up with TRBD1. Germline V CDR1 and CDR2: SGDLS, YYNGEE. This CDR3 contains 15 residues. With 3 bases clipped from V and 6 bases from J, the junction kept 5 bases outside the gene matches. The CDR3 spells CASSDRTGGANIQYF. In nucleotides, the CDR3 is TGTGCCAGCAGCGATCGGACAGGGGGCGCAAACATTCAGTACTTC.

A single count supports this clone. The V gene is TRBV4-1, the J gene TRBJ2-1; TRBD2 matches 14 bases. The ends lost 5 bases at V and 5 bases at J; junction bases unmatched: 5. The CDR3 is 16 amino acids. CDR1 and CDR2 from the germline V gene are MGHRA and YSYEKL. The CDR3, as DNA: TGCGCCAGCAGCACGCAGACTAGCGGGAGGGACAATGAGCAGTTCTTC. Encoded protein: CASSTQTSGRDNEQFF.

The chain recombines TRBV2 with TRBJ2-1, with 12 bases matching TRBD2. Trimming removed 0 bases from V and 6 bases from J; junction bases left unmatched: 6. This CDR3 spans 17 amino acids. Looked up from germline, CDR1 is SNHLY and CDR2 is FYNNEI. The CDR3 coding sequence is TGTGCCAGCAGTGAAGCCTTGCTAGCGGGAGGGATCAATGAGCAGTTCTTC. This encodes CASSEALLAGGINEQFF.

The sample holds one count of this clone. The chain employs TRBV6-5 and TRBJ2-1, with TRBD1 matching over 7 bases. CDR3 length: 15 residues. J lost 0 bases, V lost 6 bases, and 5 bases had no gene match. Germline values: CDR1 MNHEY, CDR2 SVGAGI. CDR3 sequence: CASRPGQSSYNEQFF. In nucleotides, the CDR3 is TGTGCCAGCAGACCGGGACAGAGCTCCTACAATGAGCAGTTCTTC.

The rearrangement joins TRBV19 to TRBJ2-7, with 8 bases aligning to TRBD1. J gave up 0 bases and V 3 bases, and 1 base lay outside the gene matches. Germline assignment: CDR1 LNHDA and CDR2 SQIVND (reference sequence). This CDR3 comprises 14 residues. In DNA form, the CDR3 reads TGTGCCAGTAGTATTGGGACAGGCTCCTACGAGCAGTACTTC. The encoded protein is CASSIGTGSYEQYF.

This CDR3 reads CASSIDLPGTPQETQYF. CDR3 DNA: TGTGCCAGTAGTATAGACCTGCCTGGGACTCCCCAAGAGACCCAGTACTTC. The chain uses TRBV19 and TRBJ2-5, with D tentatively TRBD2 (6 bases). Germline-derived CDR1 and CDR2 are LNHDA and SQIVND (reference sequence). The V end lost 0 bases, the J end lost 1 base, and 15 bases lay between the germline ends. This CDR3 has 17 residues.

This chain connects TRBV7-2 to TRBJ1-1; TRBD1 agrees at 7 bases. The CDR3 runs 13 residues. J gave up 3 bases and V 4 bases, and 2 bases lay outside the gene matches. Germline lookup yields CDR1 SGHTA and CDR2 FQGNSA. The CDR3 region is CASSSQGYTEAFF. The DNA for the CDR3 is TGTGCCAGCAGCTCACAGGGGTACACTGAAGCTTTCTTT.

This clone has only one observation. The rearrangement links TRBV5-4 to TRBJ2-1; 12 bases align to TRBD2. The CDR3 covers 15 residues. CDR1 is SGHNT and CDR2 is YYREEE in the germline V gene (reference sequence). V trimming: 2 bases; J trimming: 12 bases; junction bases outside the gene matches: 9. In nucleotides, the CDR3 is TGTGCCAGCAGCTTAGGGGCTAGCGGGAGGGCCAGGCAGTTCTTC. Protein sequence: CASSLGASGRARQFF.

The chain employs TRBV24-1 and TRBJ2-1; D is unresolved. CDR1 is KGHDR, CDR2 SFDVKD, per germline. Trimming removed 3 bases at V and 5 bases at J, with 10 bases between. The CDR3 runs 14 residues. The CDR3 is CATSDIKPNNEQFF. In DNA, the CDR3 is TGTGCCACCAGTGATATTAAGCCAAACAATGAGCAGTTCTTC.

V is TRBV7-9 and J is TRBJ1-1; D perhaps matches TRBD1 (5 bases). Germline CDR1 and CDR2: SEHNR and FQNEAQ (reference sequence). This CDR3 has 12 residues. The ends were cut back, 6 bases at V and 4 bases at J, with 9 bases in the middle. The CDR3 reads CASRYTGTEAFF. CDR3 sequence (DNA): TGTGCCAGCAGGTACACAGGCACTGAAGCTTTCTTT.

This clone was recorded a few times. The V gene is TRBV28, the J gene TRBJ1-5; D gene unclear. CDR3 length: 13 amino acids. V shed 7 bases and J shed 4 bases, with 11 bases lying between them. Germline CDR1 reads MDHEN; CDR2 reads SYDVKM. CDR3 region: CASTAFLNQPQHF. CDR3 coding DNA: TGTGCCAGCACCGCTTTCCTAAATCAGCCCCAGCATTTT.

In this sample, this clone turned up a few times. V usage is TRBV7-2 and J usage is TRBJ2-7; 13 bases are shared with TRBD2. V shed 2 bases and J 2 bases; nucleotides not matched to a gene: 12. The germline V gene encodes CDR1 SGHTA and CDR2 FQGNSA. CDR3 length equals 19 residues. The CDR3 bases are TGTGCCAGCAGCTTACGGGGTGCACTAGCGGGAGGGATCGCCTACGAGCAGTACTTC. This gives the protein CASSLRGALAGGIAYEQYF.

In this sample, this clone turned up a few times. The CDR3 loop is CAISDVQGASDEQFF. The CDR3 DNA follows: TGTGCCATCAGTGACGTACAGGGTGCGAGCGATGAGCAGTTCTTC. This sequence joins TRBV10-3 and TRBJ2-1; tentative D call: TRBD1 (6 bases). Germline CDR1 is ENHRY and CDR2 is SYGVKD. V was cut by 3 bases and J by 8 bases, with 17 bases left in between. The CDR3 is 15 residues long.

This clone turned up a few times. The rearrangement links TRBV7-8 to TRBJ2-7; TRBD2 might be the D (6 bases). V was pared by 5 bases and J by 4 bases, with 9 bases between. CDR1 is SGHVS and CDR2 is FQNEAQ in the germline V gene. The CDR3 covers 12 residues. The CDR3 is CASSPGLYEQYF. The CDR3 DNA sequence: TGTGCCAGCAGCCCCGGACTATACGAGCAGTACTTC.